This T cell receptor (beta chain) is from a study of beta chain features in type 1 diabetes. About the research overall: All samples yielded some 110 million examined sorted cells. Study results and limitations: Among patients with Type 1 diabetes, TCRB CDR3s were moderately but significantly shorter in every one of the four CD4+ subsets.

Investigators reverse transcribed all isolated RNA, so they sequenced expressed TCRB transcripts. Assay: immunoSEQ multiplex PCR; the TCRdb copy retains only in-frame clones and omits some. The data hold under 350,000 clones, with about 24% observed a single time. From germline, CDR1 is SGDLS and CDR2 YYNGEE. The length of the CDR3 is 14 residues. V shed 0 bases and J shed 5 bases, with 11 bases lying between them. This clone was observed a handful of times. Its antigen remains unidentified. This sequence originates from a woman aged 25 to 45 with type 1 diabetes. Sequenced input: naive CD4+ T cells from blood. V gene TRBV9 combines with J gene TRBJ1-1; D not certain. The CDR3 reads CASSVVAGGTEAFF. The CDR3 DNA follows: TGTGCCAGCAGCGTAGTAGCCGGAGGGACTGAAGCTTTCTTT.